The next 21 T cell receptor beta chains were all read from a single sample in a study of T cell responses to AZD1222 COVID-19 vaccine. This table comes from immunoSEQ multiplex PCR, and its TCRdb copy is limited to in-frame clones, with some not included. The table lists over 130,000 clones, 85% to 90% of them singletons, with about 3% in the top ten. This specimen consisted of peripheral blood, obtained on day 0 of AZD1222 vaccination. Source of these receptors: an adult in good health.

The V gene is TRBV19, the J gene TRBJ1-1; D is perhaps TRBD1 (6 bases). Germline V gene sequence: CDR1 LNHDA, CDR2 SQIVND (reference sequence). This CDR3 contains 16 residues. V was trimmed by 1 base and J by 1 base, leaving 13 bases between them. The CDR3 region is CASSIAWGRRNTEAFF. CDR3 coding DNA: TGTGCCAGTAGTATAGCGTGGGGGCGCCGGAACACTGAAGCTTTCTTT. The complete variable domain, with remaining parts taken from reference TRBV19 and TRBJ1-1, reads DGGITQSPKYLFRKEGQNVTLSCEQNLNHDAMYWYRQDPGQGLRLIYYSQIVNDFQKGDIAEGYSVSREKKESFPLTVTSAQKNPTAFYLCASSIAWGRRNTEAFFGQGTRLTVV.

CDR3 region: CASSLAAGTYFDEQYF. CDR3 sequence (DNA): TGTGCCAGCAGCTTGGCCGCAGGGACGTATTTCGACGAGCAGTACTTC. The J gene is TRBJ2-7, the V gene TRBV5-6; D tentatively reads TRBD1 or TRBD2 (5 bases each). V lost 0 bases and J lost 5, with 18 bases in between. Germline values: CDR1 SGHDT, CDR2 YYEEEE. The CDR3 is 16 amino acids.

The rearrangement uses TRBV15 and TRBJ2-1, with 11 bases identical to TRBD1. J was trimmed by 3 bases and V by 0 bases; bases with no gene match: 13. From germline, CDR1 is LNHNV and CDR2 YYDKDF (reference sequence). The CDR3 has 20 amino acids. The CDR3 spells CATSRDPVPSGTGGYNEQFF. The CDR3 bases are TGTGCCACCAGCAGAGATCCTGTACCCTCCGGGACAGGGGGCTACAATGAGCAGTTCTTC. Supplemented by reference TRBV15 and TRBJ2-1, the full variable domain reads DAMVIQNPRYQVTQFGKPVTLSCSQTLNHNVMYWYQQKSSQAPKLLFHYYDKDFNNEADTPDNFQSRRPNTSFCFLDIRSPGLGDTAMYLCATSRDPVPSGTGGYNEQFFGPGTRLTVL.

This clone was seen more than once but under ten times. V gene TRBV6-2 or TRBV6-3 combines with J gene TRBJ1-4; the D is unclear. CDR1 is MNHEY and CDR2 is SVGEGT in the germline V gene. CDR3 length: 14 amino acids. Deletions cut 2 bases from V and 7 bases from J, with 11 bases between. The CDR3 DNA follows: TGTGCCAGCAGTTACGGGTGGGCAACTGAAAAACTGTTTTTT. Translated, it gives CASSYGWATEKLFF.

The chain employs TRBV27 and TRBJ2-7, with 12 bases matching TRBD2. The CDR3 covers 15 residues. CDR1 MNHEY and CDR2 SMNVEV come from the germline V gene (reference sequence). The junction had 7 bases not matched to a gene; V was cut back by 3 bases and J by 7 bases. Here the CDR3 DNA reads TGTGCCAGCAGTTTGGCGACTAGCGGGAGTTCGGAGCAGTACTTC. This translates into CASSLATSGSSEQYF.

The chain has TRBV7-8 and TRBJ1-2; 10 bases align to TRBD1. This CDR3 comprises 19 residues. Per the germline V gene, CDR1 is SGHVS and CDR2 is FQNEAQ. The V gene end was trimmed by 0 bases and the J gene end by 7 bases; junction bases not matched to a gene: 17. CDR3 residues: CASSLALVQDRGYLGGYTF. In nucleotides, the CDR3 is TGTGCCAGCAGCTTAGCGCTAGTGCAGGACAGGGGGTACTTAGGTGGCTACACCTTC.

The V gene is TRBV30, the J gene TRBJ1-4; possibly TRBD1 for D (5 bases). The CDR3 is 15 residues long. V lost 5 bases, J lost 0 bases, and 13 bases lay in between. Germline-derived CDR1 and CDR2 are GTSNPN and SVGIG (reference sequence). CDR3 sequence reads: CAWGGAQATNEKLFF. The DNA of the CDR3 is TGTGCCTGGGGGGGAGCGCAAGCAACTAATGAAAAACTGTTTTTT.

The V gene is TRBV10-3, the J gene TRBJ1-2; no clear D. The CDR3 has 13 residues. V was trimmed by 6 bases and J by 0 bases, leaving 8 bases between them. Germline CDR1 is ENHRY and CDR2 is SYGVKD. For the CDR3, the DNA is TGTGCCATCAGCCCCGAAACTAACTATGGCTACACCTTC. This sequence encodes CAISPETNYGYTF.

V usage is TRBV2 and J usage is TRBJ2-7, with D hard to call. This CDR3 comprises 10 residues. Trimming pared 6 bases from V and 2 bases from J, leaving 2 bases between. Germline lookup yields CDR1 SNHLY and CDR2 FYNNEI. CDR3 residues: CASRAYEQYF. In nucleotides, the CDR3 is TGTGCCAGCAGGGCCTACGAGCAGTACTTC.

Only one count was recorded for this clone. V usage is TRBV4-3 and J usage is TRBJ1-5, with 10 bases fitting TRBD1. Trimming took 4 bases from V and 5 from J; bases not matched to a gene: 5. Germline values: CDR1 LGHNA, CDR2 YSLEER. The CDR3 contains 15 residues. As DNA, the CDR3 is TGCGCCAGCAGCCCGGGACAGGGGACCCATCAGCCCCAGCATTTT. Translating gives CASSPGQGTHQPQHF.

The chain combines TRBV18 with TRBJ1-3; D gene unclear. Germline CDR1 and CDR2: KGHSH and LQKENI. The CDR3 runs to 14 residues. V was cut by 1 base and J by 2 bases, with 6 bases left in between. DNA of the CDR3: TGTGCCAGCTCACCACAGGACCCTGGAAACACCATATATTTT. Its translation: CASSPQDPGNTIYF.

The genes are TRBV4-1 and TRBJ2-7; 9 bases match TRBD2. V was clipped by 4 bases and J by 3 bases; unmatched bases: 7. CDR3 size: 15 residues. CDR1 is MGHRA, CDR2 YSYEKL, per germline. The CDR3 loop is CASSPSSGRNYEQYF. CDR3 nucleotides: TGCGCCAGCAGCCCCTCAAGCGGGAGGAACTACGAGCAGTACTTC.

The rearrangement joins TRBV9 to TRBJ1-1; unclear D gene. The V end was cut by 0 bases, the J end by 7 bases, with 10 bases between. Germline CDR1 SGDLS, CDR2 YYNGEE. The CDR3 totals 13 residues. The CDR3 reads CASSVEPLGEAFF. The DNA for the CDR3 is TGTGCCAGCAGCGTAGAACCCCTAGGTGAAGCTTTCTTT.

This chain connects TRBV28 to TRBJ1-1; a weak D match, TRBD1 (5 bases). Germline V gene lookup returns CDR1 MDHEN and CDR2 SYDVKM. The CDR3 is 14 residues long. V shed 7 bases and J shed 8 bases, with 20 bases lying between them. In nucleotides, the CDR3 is TGTGCCAGCACTATATCCGGGGCGGCTCGGGAAGCTTTCTTT. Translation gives CASTISGAAREAFF.

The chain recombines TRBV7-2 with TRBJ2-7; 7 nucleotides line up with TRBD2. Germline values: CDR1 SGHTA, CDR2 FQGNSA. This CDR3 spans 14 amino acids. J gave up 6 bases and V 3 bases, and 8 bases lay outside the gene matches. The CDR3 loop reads CASSLGGGPGEQYF. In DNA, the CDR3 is TGTGCCAGCAGCTTGGGGGGAGGGCCCGGCGAGCAGTACTTC.

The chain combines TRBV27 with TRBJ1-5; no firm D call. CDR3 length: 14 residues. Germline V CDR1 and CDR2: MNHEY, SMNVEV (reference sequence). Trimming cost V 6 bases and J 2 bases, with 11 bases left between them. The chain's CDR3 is CASSPSTGNQPQHF. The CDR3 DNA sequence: TGTGCCAGCAGCCCATCCACGGGCAATCAGCCCCAGCATTTT.

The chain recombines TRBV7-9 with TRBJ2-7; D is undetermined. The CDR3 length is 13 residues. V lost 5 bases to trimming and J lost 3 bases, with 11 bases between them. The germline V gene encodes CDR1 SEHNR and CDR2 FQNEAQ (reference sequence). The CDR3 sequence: CASSPRGNYEQYF. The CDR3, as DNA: TGTGCCAGCAGCCCCCGCGGAAACTACGAGCAGTACTTC.

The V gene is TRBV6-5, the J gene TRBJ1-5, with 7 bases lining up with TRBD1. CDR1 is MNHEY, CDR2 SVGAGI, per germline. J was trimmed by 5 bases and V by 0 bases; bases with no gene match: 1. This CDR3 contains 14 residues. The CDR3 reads CASSYSDRDQPQHF. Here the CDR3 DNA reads TGTGCCAGCAGTTACTCAGACAGGGATCAGCCCCAGCATTTT.

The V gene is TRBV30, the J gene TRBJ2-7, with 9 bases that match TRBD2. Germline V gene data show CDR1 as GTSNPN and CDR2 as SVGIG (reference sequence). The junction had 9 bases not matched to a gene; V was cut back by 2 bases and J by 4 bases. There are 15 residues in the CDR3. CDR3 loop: CAWSPTSGLRYEQYF. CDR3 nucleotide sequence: TGTGCCTGGAGTCCTACTAGCGGGCTTCGTTACGAGCAGTACTTC.

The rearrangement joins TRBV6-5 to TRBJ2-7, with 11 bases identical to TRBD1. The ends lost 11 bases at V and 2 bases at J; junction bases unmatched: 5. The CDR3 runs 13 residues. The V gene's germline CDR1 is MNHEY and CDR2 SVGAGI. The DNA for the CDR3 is TGTGCCGTCCGGGACAGGGGGACCTACGAGCAGTACTTC. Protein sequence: CAVRDRGTYEQYF.

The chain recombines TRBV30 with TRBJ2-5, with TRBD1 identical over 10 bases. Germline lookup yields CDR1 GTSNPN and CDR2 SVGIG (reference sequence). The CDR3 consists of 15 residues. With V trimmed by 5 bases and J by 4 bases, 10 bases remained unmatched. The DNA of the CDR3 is TGTGCCTGGGCCCCCCTGTGGGACAGGGGAGAGACCCAGTACTTC. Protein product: CAWAPLWDRGETQYF.